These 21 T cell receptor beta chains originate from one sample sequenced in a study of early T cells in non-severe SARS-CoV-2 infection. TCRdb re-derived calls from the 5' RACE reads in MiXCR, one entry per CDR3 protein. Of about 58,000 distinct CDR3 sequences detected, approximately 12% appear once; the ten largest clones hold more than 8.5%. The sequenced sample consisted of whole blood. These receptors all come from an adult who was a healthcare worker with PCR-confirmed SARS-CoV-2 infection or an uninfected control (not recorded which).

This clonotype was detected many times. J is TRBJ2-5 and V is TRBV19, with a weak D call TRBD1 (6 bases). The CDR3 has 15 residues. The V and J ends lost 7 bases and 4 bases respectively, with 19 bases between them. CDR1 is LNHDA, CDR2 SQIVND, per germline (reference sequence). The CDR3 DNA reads TGTGCCAGTACCCGACTACGCGGACAGCCAGAGACCCAGTACTTC. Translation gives CASTRLRGQPETQYF.

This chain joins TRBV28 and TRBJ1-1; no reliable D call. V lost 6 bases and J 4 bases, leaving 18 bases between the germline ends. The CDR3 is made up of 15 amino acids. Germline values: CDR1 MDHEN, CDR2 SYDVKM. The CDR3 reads CASRGVKDWVTEAFF. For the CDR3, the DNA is TGTGCCAGCAGGGGCGTCAAGGATTGGGTCACTGAAGCTTTCTTT.

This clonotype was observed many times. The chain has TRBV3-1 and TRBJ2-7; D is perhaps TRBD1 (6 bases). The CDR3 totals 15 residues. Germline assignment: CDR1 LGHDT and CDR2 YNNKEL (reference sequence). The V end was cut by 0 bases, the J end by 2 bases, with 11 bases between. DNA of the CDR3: TGTGCCAGCAGCCAAGATTTGGCAGGGGCCTACGAGCAGTACTTC. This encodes CASSQDLAGAYEQYF.

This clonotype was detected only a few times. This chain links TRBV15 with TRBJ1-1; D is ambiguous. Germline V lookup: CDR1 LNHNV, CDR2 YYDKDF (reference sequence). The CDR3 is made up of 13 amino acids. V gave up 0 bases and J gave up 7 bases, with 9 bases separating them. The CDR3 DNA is TGTGCCACCAGCAGAGATCGACGGGATGAAGCTTTCTTT. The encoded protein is CATSRDRRDEAFF.

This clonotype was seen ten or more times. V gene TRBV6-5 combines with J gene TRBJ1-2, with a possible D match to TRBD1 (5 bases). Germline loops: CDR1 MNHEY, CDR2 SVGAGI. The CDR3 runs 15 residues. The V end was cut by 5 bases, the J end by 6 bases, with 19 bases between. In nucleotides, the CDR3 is TGTGCCAGCAGTCCGACCGGAGGGGAGTTCGATGGCTACACCTTC. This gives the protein CASSPTGGEFDGYTF.

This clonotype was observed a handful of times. CDR3 amino acids: CANRRLPVGNEKLFF. The DNA for the CDR3 is TGTGCCAACCGCCGATTACCCGTGGGAAATGAAAAACTGTTTTTT. V usage is TRBV2 and J usage is TRBJ1-4; D remains unclear. Looked up from germline, CDR1 is SNHLY and CDR2 is FYNNEI. V lost 10 bases and J 5 bases, leaving 20 bases between the germline ends. CDR3 length equals 15 residues.

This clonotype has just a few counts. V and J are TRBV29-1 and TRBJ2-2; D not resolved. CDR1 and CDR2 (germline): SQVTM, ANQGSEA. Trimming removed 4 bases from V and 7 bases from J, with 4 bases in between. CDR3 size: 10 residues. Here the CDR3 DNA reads TGCAGCGTTGGGGACGGGGAGCTGTTTTTT. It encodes CSVGDGELFF.

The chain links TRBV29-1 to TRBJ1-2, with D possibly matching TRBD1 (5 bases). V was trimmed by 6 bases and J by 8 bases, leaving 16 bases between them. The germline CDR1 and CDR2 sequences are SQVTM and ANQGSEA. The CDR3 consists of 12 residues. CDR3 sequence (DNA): TGCAGCGTCGTGGGGTCAGGGAAGGGCTACACCTTC. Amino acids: CSVVGSGKGYTF. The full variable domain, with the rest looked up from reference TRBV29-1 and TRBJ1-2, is SAVISQKPSRDICQRGTSLTIQCQVDSQVTMMFWYRQQPGQSLTLIATANQGSEATYESGFVIDKFPISRPNLTFSTLTVSNMSPEDSSIYLCSVVGSGKGYTFGSGTRLTVV.

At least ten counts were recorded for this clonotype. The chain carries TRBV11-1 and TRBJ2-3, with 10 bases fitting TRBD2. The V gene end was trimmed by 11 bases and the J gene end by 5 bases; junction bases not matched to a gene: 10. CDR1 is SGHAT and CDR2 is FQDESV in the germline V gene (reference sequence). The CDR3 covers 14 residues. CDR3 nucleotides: TGTGCCCTCGTAGAGCGGGAGGGCCGAGATACGCAGTATTTT. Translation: CALVEREGRDTQYF.

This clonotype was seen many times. Here the CDR3 reads CSVEAAGGETQYF. The CDR3 nucleotides read TGCAGCGTTGAAGCGGCTGGCGGGGAGACCCAGTACTTC. The V call is TRBV29-1, the J call TRBJ2-5; possibly TRBD2 for D (5 bases). This CDR3 spans 13 amino acids. V was cut by 1 base and J by 5 bases, with 11 bases left in between. Looked up from germline, CDR1 is SQVTM and CDR2 is ANQGSEA.

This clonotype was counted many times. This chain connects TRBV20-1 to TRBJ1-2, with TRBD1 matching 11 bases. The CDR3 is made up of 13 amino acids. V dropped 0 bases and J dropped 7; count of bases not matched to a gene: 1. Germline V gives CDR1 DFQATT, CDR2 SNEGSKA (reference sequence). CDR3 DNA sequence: TGCAGTGCTAGAGAGGACAGGGGGCTTGGCTACACCTTC. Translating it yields CSAREDRGLGYTF.

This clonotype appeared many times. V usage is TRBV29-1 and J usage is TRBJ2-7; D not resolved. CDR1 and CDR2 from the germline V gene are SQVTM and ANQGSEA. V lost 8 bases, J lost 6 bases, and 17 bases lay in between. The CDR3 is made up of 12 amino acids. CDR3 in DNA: TGCAGCTTCTTTGGGGTGAGGTCCGAGCAGTACTTC. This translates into CSFFGVRSEQYF.

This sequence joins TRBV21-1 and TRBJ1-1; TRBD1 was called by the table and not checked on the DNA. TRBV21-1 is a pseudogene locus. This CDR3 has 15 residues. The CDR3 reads CASRKDRGEDTEAFF. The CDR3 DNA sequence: TGTGCCAGCAGGAAGGACAGGGGCGAAGACACTGAAGCTTTCTTT.

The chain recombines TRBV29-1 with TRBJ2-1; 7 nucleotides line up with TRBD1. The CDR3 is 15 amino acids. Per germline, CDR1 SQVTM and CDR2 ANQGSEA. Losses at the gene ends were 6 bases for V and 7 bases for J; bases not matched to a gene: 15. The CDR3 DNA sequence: TGCAGCGTCGAACATCGGGACAGATATCAGAATGAGCAGTTCTTC. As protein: CSVEHRDRYQNEQFF.

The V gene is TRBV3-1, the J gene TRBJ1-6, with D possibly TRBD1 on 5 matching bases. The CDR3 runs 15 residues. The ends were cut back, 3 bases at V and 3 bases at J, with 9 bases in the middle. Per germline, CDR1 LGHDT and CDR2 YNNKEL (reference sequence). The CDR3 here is CASSQGPCYNSPLHF. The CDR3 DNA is TGTGCCAGCAGCCAGGGGCCCTGCTATAATTCACCCCTCCACTTT.

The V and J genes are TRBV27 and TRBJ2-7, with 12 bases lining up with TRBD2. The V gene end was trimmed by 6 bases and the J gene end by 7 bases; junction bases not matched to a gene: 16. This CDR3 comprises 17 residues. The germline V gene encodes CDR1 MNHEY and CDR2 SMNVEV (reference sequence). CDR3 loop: CASSRWPRLAGVREQYF. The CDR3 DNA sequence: TGTGCCAGCAGCCGTTGGCCCCGACTAGCGGGAGTTAGGGAGCAGTACTTC.

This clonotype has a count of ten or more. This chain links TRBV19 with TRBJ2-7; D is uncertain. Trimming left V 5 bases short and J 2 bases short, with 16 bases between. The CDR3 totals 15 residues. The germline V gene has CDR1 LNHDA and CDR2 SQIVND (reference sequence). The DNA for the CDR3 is TGTGCCAGTAGTCCCCCCGGCAGCAACACCTACGAGCAGTACTTC. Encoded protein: CASSPPGSNTYEQYF.

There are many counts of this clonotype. The CDR3 DNA reads as TGCAGCGTTGAAGATCCCTCCGCGGACAGGGGCGTCATGGATACGCAGTATTTT. It translates to CSVEDPSADRGVMDTQYF. The gene calls are TRBV29-1 and TRBJ2-3, with TRBD1 matching 9 bases. The CDR3 loop spans 18 amino acids. V dropped 0 bases and J dropped 6; count of bases not matched to a gene: 16. Germline CDR1 is SQVTM and CDR2 is ANQGSEA.

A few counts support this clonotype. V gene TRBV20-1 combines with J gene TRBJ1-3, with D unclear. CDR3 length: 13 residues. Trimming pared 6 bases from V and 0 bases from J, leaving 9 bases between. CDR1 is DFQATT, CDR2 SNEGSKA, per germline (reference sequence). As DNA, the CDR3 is TGCAGTGCACCGGACGGCTCTGGAAACACCATATATTTT. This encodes CSAPDGSGNTIYF.

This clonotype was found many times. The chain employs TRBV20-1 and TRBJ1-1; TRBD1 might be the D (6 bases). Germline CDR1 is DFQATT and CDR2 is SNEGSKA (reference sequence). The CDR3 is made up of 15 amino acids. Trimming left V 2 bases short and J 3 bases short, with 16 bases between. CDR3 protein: CSARMMGAPDTEAFF. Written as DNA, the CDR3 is TGCAGTGCTAGAATGATGGGGGCACCAGACACTGAAGCTTTCTTT.

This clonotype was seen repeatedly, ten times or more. CDR3 in amino acids: CATSDFRLERRRTDTQYF. The CDR3 DNA sequence: TGTGCCACCAGTGACTTCCGCCTGGAGAGGAGGCGCACAGATACGCAGTATTTT. The J gene is TRBJ2-3, the V gene TRBV24-1, with D perhaps TRBD2 (5 bases). Trimming stripped 4 bases from V and 1 base from J, with 20 bases between. This CDR3 region has 18 residues. Germline CDR1 is KGHDR and CDR2 is SFDVKD.